One sample yielded the 23 T cell receptor beta chains listed below, sequenced in a study of CD8+ T cells in alopecia areata (dated by TCRdb to between 2018 and 2020). The time point label, as the study defines it: roughly 26 weeks on oral tofacitinib. The treatment or condition label of this sample denotes: oral pan-JAK inhibitor, 5-10 mg twice daily. Library preparation employed the immunoSEQ multiplex PCR assay. RNA was extracted from all samples and reverse transcribed into cDNA, which served as template for TCR sequencing. Here the immuneACCESS table is served through TCRdb, limited to in-frame sequences with V and J called. Missing clones are a known gap in these copies; in checked studies unresolved V genes cover under half, and the rest lacks a known reason. For this sample the table gives 180,000 or so clones, of which roughly 60% were detected only once. The ten largest clones take up roughly 5.8% of the sample.

Source: CD4+ T cells sorted from blood, taken at week 24, from a patient treated with tofacitinib. The receptors derive from a human donor with alopecia areata.

The rearrangement joins TRBV29-1 to TRBJ1-2; D perhaps matches TRBD1 (5 bases). Germline assignment: CDR1 SQVTM and CDR2 ANQGSEA. The CDR3 runs 13 residues. Trimming pared 4 bases from V and 3 bases from J, leaving 12 bases between. CDR3 sequence (DNA): TGCAGCGTTGCCTTAGGACAACACTATGGCTACACCTTC. Translation: CSVALGQHYGYTF.

The chain links TRBV2 to TRBJ2-7, with unresolved D. The CDR3 covers 14 residues. Germline V gene sequence: CDR1 SNHLY, CDR2 FYNNEI. The V end lost 1 base, the J end lost 5 bases, and 12 bases lay between the germline ends. In nucleotides, the CDR3 is TGTGCCAGCAGTGAAGTATCTGGGTTCCACGAGCAGTACTTC. Translating it yields CASSEVSGFHEQYF.

The V and J genes are TRBV29-1 and TRBJ2-5, with TRBD1 matching 9 bases. J was trimmed by 2 bases and V by 3 bases; bases with no gene match: 7. Germline V gene data show CDR1 as SQVTM and CDR2 as ANQGSEA. CDR3 length: 15 amino acids. DNA of the CDR3: TGCAGCGTTGAGTGGACTGGACAGGGGCAAGAGACCCAGTACTTC. Protein sequence: CSVEWTGQGQETQYF.

This clone was found a few times. The gene calls are TRBV5-1 and TRBJ1-1; D is unresolved. Trimming removed 0 bases from V and 2 bases from J, with 8 bases in between. In germline, CDR1 is SGHRS, CDR2 YFSETQ. This CDR3 has 14 amino acids. CDR3 DNA sequence: TGCGCCAGCAGCTTGGTCACAGCCAACACTGAAGCTTTCTTT. Translation gives CASSLVTANTEAFF.

This clone has a handful of counts. The V gene is TRBV7-9, the J gene TRBJ2-1; 7 nucleotides align to TRBD2. Germline values: CDR1 SEHNR, CDR2 FQNEAQ (reference sequence). The J segment lost 8 bases and the V segment lost 2 bases, leaving 6 bases of the junction unmatched. The CDR3 covers 14 residues. In DNA form, the CDR3 reads TGTGCCAGCAGCTTACAGCTAGCGGCTCATGAGCAGTTCTTC. It specifies CASSLQLAAHEQFF.

The V gene is TRBV29-1, the J gene TRBJ1-2; TRBD1 matches at 8 bases. Per germline, CDR1 SQVTM and CDR2 ANQGSEA. Trimming cost V 6 bases and J 1 base; bases outside gene matches: 1. This CDR3 region has 12 residues. CDR3 in DNA: TGCAGCGTGGACAGGGATAACTATGGCTACACCTTC. Residues: CSVDRDNYGYTF.

A few counts support this clone. V usage is TRBV5-1 and J usage is TRBJ2-7; TRBD2 might be the D (5 bases). Trimming cost V 2 bases and J 0 bases, with 9 bases left between them. The germline gives CDR1 SGHRS, CDR2 YFSETQ. The CDR3 spans 14 residues. The CDR3 sequence: CASSLIGNSYEQYF. CDR3 bases: TGCGCCAGCAGCTTAATCGGGAACTCCTACGAGCAGTACTTC. Full variable domain (remainder filled in from reference TRBV5-1 and TRBJ2-7): KAGVTQTPRYLIKTRGQQVTLSCSPISGHRSVSWYQQTPGQGLQFLFEYFSETQRNKGNFPGRFSGRQFSNSRSEMNVSTLELGDSALYLCASSLIGNSYEQYFGPGTRLTVT.

The chain has TRBV2 and TRBJ1-1; D is unresolved. This CDR3 is built from 13 residues. Trimming took 7 bases from V and 6 from J, leaving 15 bases between them. Per the germline V gene, CDR1 is SNHLY and CDR2 is FYNNEI. The CDR3 region is CASTAGSEAEAFF. The CDR3 DNA is TGTGCCAGCACCGCGGGGTCCGAGGCTGAAGCTTTCTTT.

The chain combines TRBV29-1 with TRBJ1-1; 7 nucleotides agree with TRBD1. V shed 6 bases and J 8 bases; nucleotides not matched to a gene: 15. Germline CDR1 is SQVTM and CDR2 is ANQGSEA. There are 14 residues in the CDR3. CDR3 sequence: CSVTHRGPSPEAFF. The CDR3 nucleotides are TGCAGCGTGACCCACAGGGGACCCTCCCCGGAAGCTTTCTTT.

This clone showed up just a few times. The chain joins TRBV28 to TRBJ1-4, with 8 bases fitting TRBD1. This CDR3 is built from 15 residues. The trim removed 5 bases at V and 5 bases at J, leaving 7 bases unmatched. Germline CDR1 and CDR2: MDHEN and SYDVKM. The CDR3 DNA reads as TGTGCCAGCAGTATCATACGACAGGGGAATGAAAAACTGTTTTTT. This sequence encodes CASSIIRQGNEKLFF.

The chain joins TRBV4-2 to TRBJ2-5; D is uncertain. The V gene lost 0 bases and the J gene lost 7 bases, with 15 bases spanning the gap. The CDR3 is made up of 15 amino acids. Germline-derived CDR1 and CDR2 are LGHNA and YNFKEQ. CDR3 region: CASSQDLAAAGTQYF. The CDR3 DNA reads as TGTGCCAGCAGCCAAGATTTGGCGGCAGCCGGGACCCAGTACTTC.

This sequence joins TRBV6-5 and TRBJ1-3; TRBD1 matches 9 bases. CDR3 length: 15 amino acids. Germline V gives CDR1 MNHEY, CDR2 SVGAGI. V dropped 4 bases and J dropped 4; count of bases not matched to a gene: 5. CDR3 loop: CASSSYRGRGNTIYF. The CDR3 DNA is TGTGCCAGCAGTTCGTACAGGGGGCGCGGAAACACCATATATTTT.

This clone was observed a few times. The chain employs TRBV29-1 and TRBJ1-2, with D perhaps TRBD1 (5 bases). The germline V gene encodes CDR1 SQVTM and CDR2 ANQGSEA. This CDR3 is built from 11 residues. V lost 5 bases to trimming and J lost 6 bases, with 10 bases between them. CDR3 region: CSVLGHDGYTF. In DNA, the CDR3 is TGCAGCGTTTTGGGGCACGATGGCTACACCTTC.

The V gene is TRBV5-1, the J gene TRBJ2-3, with no clear D. CDR3 size: 15 residues. Germline V CDR1 and CDR2: SGHRS, YFSETQ. Trimming stripped 4 bases from V and 1 base from J, with 13 bases between. CDR3 coding DNA: TGCGCCAGCAGCGCGGACGGAAAGCGCACAGATACGCAGTATTTT. Its protein product is CASSADGKRTDTQYF.

A few counts support this clone. The chain couples TRBV28 to TRBJ2-2; a possible D gene is TRBD2 (5 bases). This CDR3 contains 14 residues. V gave up 7 bases and J gave up 7 bases, with 16 bases separating them. Germline values: CDR1 MDHEN, CDR2 SYDVKM. CDR3 sequence reads: CASTLSGEHGELFF. In DNA, the CDR3 is TGTGCCAGCACCCTAAGTGGGGAGCACGGGGAGCTGTTTTTT.

In its sample, this clone was seen a few times. V is TRBV5-1 and J is TRBJ2-1; 10 positions agree with TRBD2. The CDR3 has 18 residues. Losses at the gene ends were 0 bases for V and 0 bases for J; bases not matched to a gene: 6. Germline V lookup: CDR1 SGHRS, CDR2 YFSETQ. CDR3: CASSLESSGSTSYNEQFF. The CDR3, as DNA: TGCGCCAGCAGCTTGGAGTCTAGCGGGAGTACCTCCTACAATGAGCAGTTCTTC.

The V gene is TRBV27, the J gene TRBJ2-1; TRBD2 is a possible D gene (5 bases). Germline V gene data show CDR1 as MNHEY and CDR2 as SMNVEV (reference sequence). V dropped 4 bases and J dropped 0 bases, with 10 bases sitting between them. This CDR3 contains 15 residues. The CDR3 DNA reads TGTGCCAGCAGTTCTAGCTGGGTCTCCTACAATGAGCAGTTCTTC. This codes for CASSSSWVSYNEQFF.

Written as DNA, the CDR3 is TGTGCCTGGACGAACAGGGGCAACTATGGCTACACCTTC. Encoded protein: CAWTNRGNYGYTF. The rearrangement joins TRBV30 to TRBJ1-2, with 7 nucleotides matching TRBD1. The CDR3 loop spans 13 amino acids. The V and J ends lost 4 bases and 2 bases, in that order; junction bases with no gene match: 4. Looked up from germline, CDR1 is GTSNPN and CDR2 is SVGIG (reference sequence).

This clone was detected a few times. This chain connects TRBV29-1 to TRBJ1-3; D is uncertain. Germline loops: CDR1 SQVTM, CDR2 ANQGSEA. CDR3 size: 13 residues. V was cut by 0 bases and J by 5 bases, with 8 bases left in between. This CDR3 is CSVEDPVRNTIYF. The CDR3 bases are TGCAGCGTTGAAGATCCGGTACGAAACACCATATATTTT.

This clone has just a few counts. The chain carries TRBV15 and TRBJ2-5; D is possibly TRBD1 (6 bases). Germline CDR1 and CDR2: LNHNV and YYDKDF (reference sequence). This CDR3 region has 16 residues. V dropped 3 bases and J dropped 2 bases, with 16 bases sitting between them. The CDR3 loop reads CATSSGWQGKQETQYF. The CDR3 bases are TGTGCCACCAGCAGTGGTTGGCAGGGGAAGCAAGAGACCCAGTACTTC.

V is TRBV2 and J is TRBJ2-4; possibly TRBD2 for D (5 bases). From germline, CDR1 is SNHLY and CDR2 FYNNEI. V was clipped by 7 bases and J by 3 bases, with 10 bases between them. The CDR3 extends over 13 amino acids. Here the CDR3 reads CASNGGSKNIQYF. The DNA of the CDR3 is TGTGCCAGCAATGGAGGCAGCAAAAACATTCAGTACTTC. Supplemented by reference TRBV2 and TRBJ2-4, the full variable domain reads EPEVTQTPSHQVTQMGQEVILRCVPISNHLYFYWYRQILGQKVEFLVSFYNNEISEKSEIFDDQFSVERPDGSNFTLKIRSTKLEDSAMYFCASNGGSKNIQYFGAGTRLSVL.

The chain combines TRBV30 with TRBJ2-1; 14 bases map to TRBD2. This CDR3 has 18 amino acids. Germline-derived CDR1 and CDR2 are GTSNPN and SVGIG (reference sequence). After removal of 1 base from V and 8 bases from J, the junction contained 13 bases not matched to a gene. The CDR3 DNA is TGTGCCTGGAGTGCCGCCGGGACTAGCGGGAGAAAGGCAGATGAGCAGTTCTTC. It codes for CAWSAAGTSGRKADEQFF.

The V gene is TRBV7-2, the J gene TRBJ2-5; D not certain. CDR3 length: 12 amino acids. Germline-derived CDR1 and CDR2 are SGHTA and FQGNSA. Trimming stripped 8 bases from V and 5 bases from J, with 12 bases between. DNA of the CDR3: TGTGCCAGCCTACGGGTAGGGGAGACCCAGTACTTC. This encodes CASLRVGETQYF.